One sample yielded the 11 T cell receptor beta chains listed below, sequenced in a study of early T cells in non-severe SARS-CoV-2 infection (dated by TCRdb to the early 2020s). Library preparation was by 5' RACE. Sequencing relied on a NextSeq 500. TCRdb reanalyzed the raw reads on its own, using fastp at Q25 for trimming and MiXCR for clone calling, and kept in-frame beta chains. Rows with one shared CDR3 protein collapse into an entry with the most common genes and DNA. The sample table holds over 85,000 distinct CDR3 sequences, of which around an eighth were seen once. Clones ranked in the top ten supply around 3.7% of the sample. Sample: whole blood, taken at baseline. The source is an adult who was a healthcare worker with PCR-confirmed SARS-CoV-2 infection or an uninfected control (not recorded which).

This clonotype was picked up a small number of times. The chain has TRBV28 and TRBJ1-1, with D possibly matching TRBD1 (6 bases). The CDR3 consists of 17 residues. CDR1 MDHEN and CDR2 SYDVKM come from the germline V gene. V was pared by 6 bases and J by 3 bases, with 23 bases between. Written as DNA, the CDR3 is TGTGCCAGCAGGGCCTACAGGGCTACCCACGTGGACACTGAAGCTTTCTTT. Protein product: CASRAYRATHVDTEAFF.

This clonotype occurred a few times. J is TRBJ2-1 and V is TRBV30, with a tentative D call TRBD1 (5 bases). V shed 6 bases and J shed 8 bases, with 11 bases lying between them. CDR1 is GTSNPN and CDR2 is SVGIG in the germline V gene (reference sequence). The CDR3 consists of 11 residues. As DNA, the CDR3 is TGTGCCTGCCCCTCAGGGTATGAGCAGTTCTTC. This translates into CACPSGYEQFF.

Many counts were recorded for this clonotype. The chain employs TRBV5-1 and TRBJ2-1, with 11 bases matching TRBD2. Trimming at V came to 3 bases and at J to 4 bases, leaving 3 bases not matched to a gene. The CDR3 has 15 amino acids. The germline V gene encodes CDR1 SGHRS and CDR2 YFSETQ. CDR3 coding DNA: TGCGCCAGCAGCTACGGGACTAGCGGTTACAATGAGCAGTTCTTC. Residues: CASSYGTSGYNEQFF.

This clonotype was recorded at least ten times. The gene calls are TRBV9 and TRBJ2-7; maybe TRBD2 (5 bases). CDR3 size: 14 residues. The V gene's germline CDR1 is SGDLS and CDR2 YYNGEE. The CDR3 DNA is TGTGCAGATGTTGGGAGTAGGAACTCCTACGAGCAGTACTTC. Residues: CADVGSRNSYEQYF.

This clonotype showed up just a few times. V usage is TRBV29-1 and J usage is TRBJ1-1, with D possibly being TRBD1 (5 bases). CDR3 length: 12 residues. Trimming stripped 7 bases from V and 0 bases from J, with 9 bases between. CDR1 and CDR2 from the germline V gene are SQVTM and ANQGSEA. For the CDR3, the DNA is TGCAGCGGGGGACGGATGAACACTGAAGCTTTCTTT. It specifies CSGGRMNTEAFF. The variable domain in full, with the rest retrieved from reference TRBV29-1 and TRBJ1-1, is SAVISQKPSRDICQRGTSLTIQCQVDSQVTMMFWYRQQPGQSLTLIATANQGSEATYESGFVIDKFPISRPNLTFSTLTVSNMSPEDSSIYLCSGGRMNTEAFFGQGTRLTVV.

Only a few counts were recorded for this clonotype. The DNA of the CDR3 is TGCGCCAGCAGCCATCCCAGGGGGACTGAAGCTTTCTTT. This codes for CASSHPRGTEAFF. The chain combines TRBV4-1 with TRBJ1-1, with 7 positions matching TRBD1. The CDR3 sequence is 13 residues long. CDR1 is MGHRA and CDR2 is YSYEKL in the germline V gene. Trimming cost V 3 bases and J 5 bases; bases outside gene matches: 3.

This clonotype was found many times. The V and J genes are TRBV7-7 and TRBJ2-5; D ambiguous. This CDR3 is built from 14 residues. Germline V CDR1 and CDR2: SSHAT, FNYEAQ (reference sequence). V lost 3 bases and J 6 bases, leaving 14 bases between the germline ends. CDR3 sequence: CASSFYPAAKTQYF. The CDR3 DNA reads TGTGCCAGCAGCTTTTACCCGGCGGCGAAGACCCAGTACTTC.

V usage is TRBV5-4 and J usage is TRBJ2-7, with 9 bases matching TRBD1. Germline V gene data show CDR1 as SGHNT and CDR2 as YYREEE (reference sequence). The CDR3 spans 13 residues. With V trimmed by 1 base and J by 5 bases, 1 base remained unmatched. CDR3: CASSLRQGDEQYF. As DNA, the CDR3 is TGTGCCAGCAGCTTGCGACAGGGGGACGAGCAGTACTTC.

This chain connects TRBV6-6 to TRBJ1-4; 7 bases agree with TRBD1. Germline V CDR1 and CDR2: MNHNY, SVGAGI (reference sequence). After removal of 3 bases from V and 10 bases from J, the junction contained 11 bases not matched to a gene. The CDR3 contains 15 residues. The CDR3 DNA reads as TGTGCCAGCAGTTATCAGGGGGTGCGGAGGGGAAAACTGTTTTTT. It specifies CASSYQGVRRGKLFF.

This clonotype appeared many times. The chain links TRBV27 to TRBJ2-6, with D possibly being TRBD1 (5 bases). This CDR3 has 19 residues. V lost 1 base and J lost 0, with 16 bases in between. The germline gives CDR1 MNHEY, CDR2 SMNVEV (reference sequence). The CDR3 DNA sequence: TGTGCCAGCAGTTTATTAGGGGCAGGTCGCGCCTCTGGGGCCAACGTCCTGACTTTC. Translating it yields CASSLLGAGRASGANVLTF.

This clonotype was picked up a small number of times. The rearrangement uses TRBV2 and TRBJ2-3; D is unclear. The ends were cut back, 10 bases at V and 0 bases at J, with 8 bases in the middle. There are 12 residues in the CDR3. Germline V gene sequence: CDR1 SNHLY, CDR2 FYNNEI. In nucleotides, the CDR3 is TGTGCCACAACGACTAGCACAGATACGCAGTATTTT. It specifies CATTTSTDTQYF. Drawing the rest from reference TRBV2 and TRBJ2-3, the complete variable domain is EPEVTQTPSHQVTQMGQEVILRCVPISNHLYFYWYRQILGQKVEFLVSFYNNEISEKSEIFDDQFSVERPDGSNFTLKIRSTKLEDSAMYFCATTTSTDTQYFGPGTRLTVL.